This TCR beta chain was captured by sequencing in a study of cytomegalovirus exposure and HLA in healthy donors. Germline V CDR1 and CDR2: ENHRY, SYGVKD. The CDR3 is 12 amino acids. Germline trimming cut 10 bases from V and 7 bases from J; bases unmatched to any gene: 5. Study-wide results and limits: It is likely that the observed cluster of highly shared sequence variants was a sequencing artifact.

The PCR ran on 60 Vbeta and 13 Jbeta primers. The table came from immunoSEQ multiplex PCR; TCRdb's copy has only in-frame clones and leaves some out. This table holds about 190,000 clones, 79% found once. Remarks on this clone: Its specificity is unknown.

The J gene is TRBJ1-2, the V gene TRBV10-3, with 11 bases fitting TRBD1. The source of this sequence is a woman aged 18-29 years in good health and CMV-seronegative. Sequencing was carried out using PBMCs. This CDR3 is CATGQGAGGYTF. CDR3 bases: TGTGCCACCGGACAGGGGGCGGGTGGCTACACCTTC.